A single sample is the source of the 2 T cell receptor beta chains below, sequenced in a study of regulatory dendritic cells for organ transplantation. What these receptors recognize is not known. Assay used: immunoSEQ multiplex PCR; TCRdb lists only in-frame clones, some missing. The sample holds around 13,000 clones, 79% seen once. CFSE-labeled sorted T cells met regulatory or mature dendritic cells for 5 days. The sample consisted of naive CD8+ T cells from blood cultured with regulatory dendritic cells. Subset described: CD45RA+ naive T cells. Receptors were obtained from a human donor in good health.

This chain connects TRBV11-2 to TRBJ2-7; no definite D call. From germline, CDR1 is SGHAT and CDR2 FQNNGV. V lost 5 bases and J lost 4, with 12 bases in between. The CDR3 covers 13 residues. CDR3 region: CASSPSLEYEQYF. The CDR3 nucleotides are TGTGCCAGCAGCCCGAGTTTAGAATACGAGCAGTACTTC.

The chain uses TRBV6-1 and TRBJ2-7, with a tentative D call TRBD1 (6 bases). The germline CDR1 and CDR2 sequences are MNHNS and SASEGT. The CDR3 totals 16 residues. V gave up 2 bases and J gave up 3 bases, with 17 bases separating them. The CDR3 region has the DNA TGTGCCAGCAGTGAAAACTGGGGGCACGGAAACTACGAGCAGTACTTC. Its protein product is CASSENWGHGNYEQYF.